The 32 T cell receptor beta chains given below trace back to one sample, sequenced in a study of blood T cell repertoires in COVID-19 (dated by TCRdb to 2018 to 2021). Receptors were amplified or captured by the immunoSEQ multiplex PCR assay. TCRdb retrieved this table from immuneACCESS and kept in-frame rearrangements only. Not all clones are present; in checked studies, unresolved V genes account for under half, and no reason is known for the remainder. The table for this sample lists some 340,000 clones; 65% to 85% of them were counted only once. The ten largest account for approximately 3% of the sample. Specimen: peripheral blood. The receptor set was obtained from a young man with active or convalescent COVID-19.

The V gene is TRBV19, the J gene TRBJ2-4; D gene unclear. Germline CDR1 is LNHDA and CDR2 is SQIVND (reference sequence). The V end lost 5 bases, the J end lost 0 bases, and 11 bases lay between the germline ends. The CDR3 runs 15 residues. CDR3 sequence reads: CASSYSTVAKNIQYF. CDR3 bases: TGTGCCAGTAGTTACTCGACTGTAGCCAAAAACATTCAGTACTTC.

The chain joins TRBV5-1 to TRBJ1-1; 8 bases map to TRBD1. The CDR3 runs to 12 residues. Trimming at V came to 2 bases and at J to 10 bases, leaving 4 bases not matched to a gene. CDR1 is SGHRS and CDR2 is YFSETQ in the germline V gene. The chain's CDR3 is CASSLKQGGAFF. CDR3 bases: TGCGCCAGCAGCTTAAAACAGGGGGGAGCTTTCTTT.

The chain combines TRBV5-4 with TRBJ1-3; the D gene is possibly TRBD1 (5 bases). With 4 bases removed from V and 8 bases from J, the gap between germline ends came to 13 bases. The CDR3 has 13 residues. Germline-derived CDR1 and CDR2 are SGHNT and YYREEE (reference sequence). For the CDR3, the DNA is TGTGCCAGCAGCCCGGGGGAGCGGGACACCATATATTTT. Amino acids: CASSPGERDTIYF.

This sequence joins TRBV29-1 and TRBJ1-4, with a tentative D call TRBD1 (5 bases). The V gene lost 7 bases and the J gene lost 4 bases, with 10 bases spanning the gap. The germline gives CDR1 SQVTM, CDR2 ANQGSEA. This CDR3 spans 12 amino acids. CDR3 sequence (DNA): TGCAGCGCTGGAGGGGTTAATGAAAAACTGTTTTTT. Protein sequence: CSAGGVNEKLFF.

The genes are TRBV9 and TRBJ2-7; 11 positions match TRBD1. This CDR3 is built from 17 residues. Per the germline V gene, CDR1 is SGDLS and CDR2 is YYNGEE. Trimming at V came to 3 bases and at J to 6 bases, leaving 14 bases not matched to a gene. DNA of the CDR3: TGTGCCAGCAGCGCCTCCGGGACAGGGGGGCCCGCCGGCGAGCAGTACTTC. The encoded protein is CASSASGTGGPAGEQYF.

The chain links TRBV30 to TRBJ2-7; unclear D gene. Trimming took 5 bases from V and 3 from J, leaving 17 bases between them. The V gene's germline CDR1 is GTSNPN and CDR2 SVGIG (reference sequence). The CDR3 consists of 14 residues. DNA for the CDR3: TGTGCCTGGGATTCAACGCTGGCAGGCTACGAGCAGTACTTC. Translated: CAWDSTLAGYEQYF. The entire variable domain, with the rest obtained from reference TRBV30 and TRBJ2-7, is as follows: SQTIHQWPATLVQPVGSPLSLECTVEGTSNPNLYWYRQAAGRGLQLLFYSVGIGQISSEVPQNLSASRPQDRQFILSSKKLLLSDSGFYLCAWDSTLAGYEQYFGPGTRLTVT.

The CDR3 sequence is CASSFASPLSSYNEQFF. In DNA form, the CDR3 reads TGTGCCAGCAGCTTTGCCAGTCCCTTAAGCTCCTACAATGAGCAGTTCTTC. This chain uses TRBV11-3 with TRBJ2-1; D is ambiguous. Germline CDR1 is SGHNT and CDR2 is YENEEA. V lost 3 bases and J lost 0, with 15 bases in between. The CDR3 runs to 17 residues.

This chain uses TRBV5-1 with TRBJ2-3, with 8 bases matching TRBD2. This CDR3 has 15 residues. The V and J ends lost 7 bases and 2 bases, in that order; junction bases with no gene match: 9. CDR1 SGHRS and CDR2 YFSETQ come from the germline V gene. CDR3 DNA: TGCGCCAGCCGAACTAGCGGCGACCTCACAGATACGCAGTATTTT. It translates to CASRTSGDLTDTQYF.

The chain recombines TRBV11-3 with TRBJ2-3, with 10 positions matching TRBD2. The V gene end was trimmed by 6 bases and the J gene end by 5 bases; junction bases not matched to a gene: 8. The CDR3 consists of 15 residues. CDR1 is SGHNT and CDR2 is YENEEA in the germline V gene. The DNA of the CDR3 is TGTGCCAGCAGTTCGGGACTAGCGCCGGGAGATACGCAGTATTTT. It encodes CASSSGLAPGDTQYF.

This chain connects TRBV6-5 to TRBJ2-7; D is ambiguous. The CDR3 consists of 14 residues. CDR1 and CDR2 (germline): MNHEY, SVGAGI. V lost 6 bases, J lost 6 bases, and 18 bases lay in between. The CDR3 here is CASRELYYYGEQYF. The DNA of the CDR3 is TGTGCCAGCAGGGAGCTGTACTACTACGGCGAGCAGTACTTC.

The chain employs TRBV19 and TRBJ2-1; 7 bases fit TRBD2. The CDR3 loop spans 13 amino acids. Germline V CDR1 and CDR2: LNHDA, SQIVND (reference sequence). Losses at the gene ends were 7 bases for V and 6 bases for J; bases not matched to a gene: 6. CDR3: CASNRGGSNEQFF. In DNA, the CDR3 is TGTGCCAGTAACCGGGGCGGGAGCAATGAGCAGTTCTTC.

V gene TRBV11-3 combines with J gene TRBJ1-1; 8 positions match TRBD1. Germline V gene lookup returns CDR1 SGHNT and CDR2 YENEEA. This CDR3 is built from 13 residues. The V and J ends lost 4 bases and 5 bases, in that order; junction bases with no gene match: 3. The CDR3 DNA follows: TGTGCCAGCAGCTCTCACAGGGGGACTGAAGCTTTCTTT. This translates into CASSSHRGTEAFF.

Here the CDR3 DNA reads TGTGCCAGCAGTCACGGGACTAGCGGGAGAGAGGGCACAGATACGCAGTATTTT. This sequence encodes CASSHGTSGREGTDTQYF. The gene calls are TRBV7-9 and TRBJ2-3; 14 bases fit TRBD2. CDR3 size: 18 residues. V trimming: 6 bases; J trimming: 1 base; junction bases outside the gene matches: 9. CDR1 SEHNR and CDR2 FQNEAQ come from the germline V gene (reference sequence).

In DNA, the CDR3 is TGTGCCAGCAGCTCGCATTGGGACACACGCACAGATACGCAGTATTTT. This sequence encodes CASSSHWDTRTDTQYF. V usage is TRBV5-4 and J usage is TRBJ2-3, with D tentatively TRBD1 (6 bases). V lost 3 bases to trimming and J lost 1 base, with 15 bases between them. Germline-derived CDR1 and CDR2 are SGHNT and YYREEE (reference sequence). CDR3 length: 16 amino acids.

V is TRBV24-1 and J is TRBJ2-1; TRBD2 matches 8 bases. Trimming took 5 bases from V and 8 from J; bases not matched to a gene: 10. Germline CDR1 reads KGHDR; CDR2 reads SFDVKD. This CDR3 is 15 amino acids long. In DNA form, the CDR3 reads TGTGCCACCAGTGTGGCAGCGGGAGATCCGGATGAGCAGTTCTTC. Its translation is CATSVAAGDPDEQFF.

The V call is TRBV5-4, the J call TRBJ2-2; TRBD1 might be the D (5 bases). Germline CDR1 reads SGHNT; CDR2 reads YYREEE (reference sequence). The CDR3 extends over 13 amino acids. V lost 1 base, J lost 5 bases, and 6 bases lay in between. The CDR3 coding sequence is TGTGCCAGCAGCTTGAAGGGGACCGGGGAGCTGTTTTTT. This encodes CASSLKGTGELFF.

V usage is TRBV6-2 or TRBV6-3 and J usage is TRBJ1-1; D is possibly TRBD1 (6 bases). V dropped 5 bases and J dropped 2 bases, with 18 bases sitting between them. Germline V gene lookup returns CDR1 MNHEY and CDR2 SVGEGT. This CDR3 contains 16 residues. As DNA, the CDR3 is TGTGCCAGCAGTGGACACCGATCGGACAGTAACACTGAAGCTTTCTTT. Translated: CASSGHRSDSNTEAFF.

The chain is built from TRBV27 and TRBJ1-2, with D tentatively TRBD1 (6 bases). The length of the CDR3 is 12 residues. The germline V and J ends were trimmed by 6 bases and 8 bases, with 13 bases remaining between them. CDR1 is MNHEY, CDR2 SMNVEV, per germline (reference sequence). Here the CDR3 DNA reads TGTGCCAGCAGAGAGCCCGGGACAGGCTACACCTTC. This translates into CASREPGTGYTF.

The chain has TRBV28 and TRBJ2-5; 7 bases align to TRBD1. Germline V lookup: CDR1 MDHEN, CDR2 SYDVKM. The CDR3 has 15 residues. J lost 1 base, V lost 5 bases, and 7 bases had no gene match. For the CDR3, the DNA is TGTGCCAGCAGTCCCAGACAGGGACGCCAAGAGACCCAGTACTTC. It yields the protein CASSPRQGRQETQYF.

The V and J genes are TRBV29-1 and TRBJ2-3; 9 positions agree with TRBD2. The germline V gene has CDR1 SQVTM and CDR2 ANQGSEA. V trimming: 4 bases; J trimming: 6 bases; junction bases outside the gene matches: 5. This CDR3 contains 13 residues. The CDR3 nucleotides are TGCAGCGTTGGGGGACTAGCAGGGGATACGCAGTATTTT. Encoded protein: CSVGGLAGDTQYF.

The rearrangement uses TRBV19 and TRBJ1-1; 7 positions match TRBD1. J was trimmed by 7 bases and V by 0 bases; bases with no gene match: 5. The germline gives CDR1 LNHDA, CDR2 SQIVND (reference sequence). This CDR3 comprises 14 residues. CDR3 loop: CASSIDYRGGEAFF. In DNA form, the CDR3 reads TGTGCCAGTAGTATAGACTACAGGGGTGGTGAAGCTTTCTTT.

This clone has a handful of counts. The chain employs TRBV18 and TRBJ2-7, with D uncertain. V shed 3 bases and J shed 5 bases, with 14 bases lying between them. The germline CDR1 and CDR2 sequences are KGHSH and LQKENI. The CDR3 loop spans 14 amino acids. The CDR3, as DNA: TGTGCCAGCTCACCCACGGGTTCGGTCCACGAGCAGTACTTC. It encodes CASSPTGSVHEQYF.

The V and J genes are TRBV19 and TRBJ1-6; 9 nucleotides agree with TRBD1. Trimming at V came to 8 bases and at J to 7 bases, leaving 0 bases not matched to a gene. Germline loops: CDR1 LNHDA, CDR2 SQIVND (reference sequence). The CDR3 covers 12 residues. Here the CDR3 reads CASGTGNSPLHF. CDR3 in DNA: TGTGCCAGTGGGACAGGGAATTCACCCCTCCACTTT.

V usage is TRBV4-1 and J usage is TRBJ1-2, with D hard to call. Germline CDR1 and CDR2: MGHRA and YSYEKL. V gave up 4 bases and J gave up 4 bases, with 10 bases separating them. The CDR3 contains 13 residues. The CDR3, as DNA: TGCGCCAGCAGCCTCGACGGGTTCTATGGCTACACCTTC. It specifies CASSLDGFYGYTF.

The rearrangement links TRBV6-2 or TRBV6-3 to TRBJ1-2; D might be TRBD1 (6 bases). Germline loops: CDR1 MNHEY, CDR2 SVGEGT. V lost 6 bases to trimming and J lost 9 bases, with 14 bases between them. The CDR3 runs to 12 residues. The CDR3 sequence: CASSPDRSSYTF. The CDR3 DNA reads TGTGCCAGCAGCCCCGACAGGTCGAGCTACACCTTC.

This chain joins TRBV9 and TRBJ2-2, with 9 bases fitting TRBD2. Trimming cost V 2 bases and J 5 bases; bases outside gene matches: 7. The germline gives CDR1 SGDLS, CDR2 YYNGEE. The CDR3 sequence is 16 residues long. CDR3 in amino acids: CASSVGGRAGTGELFF. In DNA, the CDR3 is TGTGCCAGCAGCGTCGGCGGGAGGGCGGGGACCGGGGAGCTGTTTTTT.

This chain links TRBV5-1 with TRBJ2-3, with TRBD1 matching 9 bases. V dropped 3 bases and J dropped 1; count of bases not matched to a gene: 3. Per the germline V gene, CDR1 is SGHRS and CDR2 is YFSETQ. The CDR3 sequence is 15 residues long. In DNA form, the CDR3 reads TGCGCCAGCAGCTCACAGGGGGCTGGCACAGATACGCAGTATTTT. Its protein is CASSSQGAGTDTQYF.

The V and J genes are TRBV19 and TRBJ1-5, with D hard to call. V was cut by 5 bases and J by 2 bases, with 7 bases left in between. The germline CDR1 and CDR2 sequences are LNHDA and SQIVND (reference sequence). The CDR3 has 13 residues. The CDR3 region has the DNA TGTGCCAGTAGTTTTACAGGCAATCAGCCCCAGCATTTT. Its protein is CASSFTGNQPQHF.

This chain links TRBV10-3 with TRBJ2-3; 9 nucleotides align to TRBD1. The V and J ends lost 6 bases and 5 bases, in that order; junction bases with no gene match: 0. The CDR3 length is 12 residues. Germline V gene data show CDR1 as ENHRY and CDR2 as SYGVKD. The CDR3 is CAIRDRGDTQYF. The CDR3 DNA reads TGTGCCATCAGGGACAGGGGAGATACGCAGTATTTT.

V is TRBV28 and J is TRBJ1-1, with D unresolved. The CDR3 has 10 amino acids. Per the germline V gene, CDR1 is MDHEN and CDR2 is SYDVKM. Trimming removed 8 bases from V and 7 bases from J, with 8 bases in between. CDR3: CASLGVEAFF. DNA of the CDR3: TGTGCCAGCTTAGGAGTTGAAGCTTTCTTT.

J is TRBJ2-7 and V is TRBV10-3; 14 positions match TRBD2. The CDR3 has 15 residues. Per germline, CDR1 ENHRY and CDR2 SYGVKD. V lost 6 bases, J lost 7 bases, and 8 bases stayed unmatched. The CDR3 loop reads CAIRETSGGAEEQYF. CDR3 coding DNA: TGTGCCATCAGGGAGACTAGCGGGGGGGCCGAAGAGCAGTACTTC.

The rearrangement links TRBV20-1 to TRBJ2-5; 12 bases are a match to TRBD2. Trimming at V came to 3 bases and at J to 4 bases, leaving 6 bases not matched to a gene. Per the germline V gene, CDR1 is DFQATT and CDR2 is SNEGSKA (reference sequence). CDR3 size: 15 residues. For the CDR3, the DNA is TGCAGTGCTAGTGCTAGCGGGAGGGCCGGAGAGACCCAGTACTTC. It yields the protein CSASASGRAGETQYF.